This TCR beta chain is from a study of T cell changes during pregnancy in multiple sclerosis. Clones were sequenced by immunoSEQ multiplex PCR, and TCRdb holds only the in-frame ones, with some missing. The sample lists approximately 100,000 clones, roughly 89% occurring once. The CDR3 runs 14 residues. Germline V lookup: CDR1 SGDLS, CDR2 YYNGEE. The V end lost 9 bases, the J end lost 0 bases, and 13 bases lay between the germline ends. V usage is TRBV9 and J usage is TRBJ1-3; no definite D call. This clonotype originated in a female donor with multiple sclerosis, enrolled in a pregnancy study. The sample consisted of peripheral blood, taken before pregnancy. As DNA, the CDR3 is TGTGCCATCACATCCCGGGGCTCTGGAAACACCATATATTTT. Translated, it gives CAITSRGSGNTIYF. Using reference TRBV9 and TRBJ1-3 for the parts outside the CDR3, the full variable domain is DSGVTQTPKHLITATGQRVTLRCSPRSGDLSVYWYQQSLDQGLQFLIQYYNGEERAKGNILERFSAQQFPDLHSELNLSSLELGDSALYFCAITSRGSGNTIYFGEGSWLTVV.